This section outlines one T cell receptor (beta chain) sequence together with its context. Its target is unknown. The sample is drawn from a study of CXCR3-negative and CXCR3-positive naive CD8 T cells. Findings and caveats of the study: The level of CXCR3 expression partially decreased after cryopreservation; the majority of assays used fresh PBMCs. It was found that naive subsets had comparable surface CD5, and TCR strength was inferred from TRB CDR3 properties.

CDR1 is SGHAT, CDR2 FQNNGV, per germline. CDR3 size: 14 residues. CD45RO-CCR7+CD27+CD95- marked naive CD8+ T cells. 5' RACE that incorporated UMI labels was used to prepare the TRB cDNA libraries. TCRdb reprocessed the 5' RACE reads; each CDR3 protein has one entry and no DNA is given. In all, the sample yields 100,000 to 150,000 distinct CDR3 sequences. Specimen: naive CXCR3- CD8+ T cells from blood. Indicated subset: CD45RO-CCR7+CD27+CD95- naive CD8+ T cells lacking CXCR3 (TNR3-). This receptor was taken from a human donor in good health. Some clones in this sample may be carry-over from other donors' samples. V and J are TRBV11-2 and TRBJ2-7; TCRdb's D call, TRBD1, is unchecked because there is no DNA. The chain's CDR3 is CASSFKGGSGEQYF.